The 29 T cell receptor beta chains below were found in one sample sequenced in a study of T cell responses to AZD1222 COVID-19 vaccine. Produced via immunoSEQ multiplex PCR; TCRdb's table is partial and in-frame only. Among 140,000 to 150,000 clones, roughly 88% were seen once, and the ten largest hold less than 15%. Here the sequenced sample was peripheral blood, taken on day 0 of AZD1222 vaccination. Receptors were obtained from an adult in good health.

CDR3 loop: CASSFGSASPLHF. CDR3 nucleotide sequence: TGTGCCAGCAGTTTCGGAAGTGCGTCACCCCTCCACTTT. The chain employs TRBV12-3 or TRBV12-4 and TRBJ1-6; D is uncertain. The CDR3 has 13 residues. The V end was cut by 3 bases, the J end by 10 bases, with 10 bases between.

The rearrangement uses TRBV5-4 and TRBJ1-5; no clear D. This CDR3 is 13 amino acids long. Trimming shortened V by 0 bases and J by 7 bases, and 8 bases separated the two germline ends. Germline-derived CDR1 and CDR2 are SGHNT and YYREEE (reference sequence). CDR3 DNA sequence: TGTGCCAGCAGCTTGGAGCCCGGGCAGCCCCAGCATTTT. Residues: CASSLEPGQPQHF.

V gene TRBV7-2 combines with J gene TRBJ1-1, with a tentative D call TRBD1 (6 bases). The V gene lost 7 bases and the J gene lost 1 base, with 10 bases spanning the gap. Germline V gene sequence: CDR1 SGHTA, CDR2 FQGNSA. The CDR3 runs to 13 residues. CDR3 bases: TGTGCCAGCACCTGGACAGCGAACACTGAAGCTTTCTTT. The encoded protein is CASTWTANTEAFF.

CDR3 sequence (DNA): TGTGCCAGCAGGGGCCACTCCACGGACAGGGATCAGCCCCAGCATTTT. Its protein is CASRGHSTDRDQPQHF. This chain links TRBV27 with TRBJ1-5; 8 bases map to TRBD1. This CDR3 is 16 amino acids long. CDR1 is MNHEY, CDR2 SMNVEV, per germline (reference sequence). V lost 6 bases to trimming and J lost 5 bases; unmatched junction nucleotides: 12.

This clone turned up a few times. This chain uses TRBV9 with TRBJ1-5, with TRBD1 identical over 7 bases. CDR3 length: 14 amino acids. Germline loops: CDR1 SGDLS, CDR2 YYNGEE. Trimming at V came to 3 bases and at J to 5 bases, leaving 5 bases not matched to a gene. CDR3 amino acids: CASSADRADQPQHF. The DNA of the CDR3 is TGTGCCAGCAGCGCCGACAGGGCGGATCAGCCCCAGCATTTT. Full variable domain (rest looked up from reference TRBV9 and TRBJ1-5): DSGVTQTPKHLITATGQRVTLRCSPRSGDLSVYWYQQSLDQGLQFLIQYYNGEERAKGNILERFSAQQFPDLHSELNLSSLELGDSALYFCASSADRADQPQHFGDGTRLSIL.

There are a few counts of this clone. The gene calls are TRBV29-1 and TRBJ1-1; TRBD1 might be the D (6 bases). Germline CDR1 is SQVTM and CDR2 is ANQGSEA. CDR3 length: 13 amino acids. V dropped 7 bases and J dropped 0 bases, with 12 bases sitting between them. CDR3 bases: TGCAGCGGGACAGTTGCTCTGAACACTGAAGCTTTCTTT. It is translated as CSGTVALNTEAFF.

V gene TRBV4-2 combines with J gene TRBJ1-2; a possible D gene is TRBD1 (6 bases). The germline V gene encodes CDR1 LGHNA and CDR2 YNFKEQ. This CDR3 contains 15 residues. The V end lost 2 bases, the J end lost 5 bases, and 15 bases lay between the germline ends. DNA of the CDR3: TGTGCCAGCAGCCAAAAGGGGGAGGTCTCTTATGGCTACACCTTC. It codes for CASSQKGEVSYGYTF.

The chain has TRBV6-2 or TRBV6-3 and TRBJ2-6; D unclear. The CDR3 is made up of 17 amino acids. Trimming stripped 6 bases from V and 0 bases from J, with 15 bases between. CDR1 and CDR2 from the germline V gene are MNHEY and SVGEGT. The CDR3 reads CASSRMGLYSGANVLTF. The CDR3, as DNA: TGTGCCAGCAGCCGAATGGGCTTATACTCTGGGGCCAACGTCCTGACTTTC.

A word on this clone: The sample carries other DNA sequences with the same CDR3. The chain uses TRBV6-5 and TRBJ1-2; 8 nucleotides align to TRBD1. The CDR3 has 13 amino acids. Germline V lookup: CDR1 MNHEY, CDR2 SVGAGI. V lost 5 bases and J lost 8; bases outside the gene matches: 7. CDR3 loop: CASSPQGAGGYTF. The CDR3 DNA reads as TGTGCCAGCAGTCCCCAGGGGGCCGGAGGCTACACCTTC.

This chain joins TRBV30 and TRBJ2-7, with D perhaps TRBD1 or TRBD2 (5 bases each). This CDR3 is built from 15 residues. Trimming removed 0 bases from V and 0 bases from J, with 12 bases in between. Germline V gene lookup returns CDR1 GTSNPN and CDR2 SVGIG (reference sequence). The CDR3 spells CAWSVRGSSSYEQYF. CDR3 nucleotide sequence: TGTGCCTGGAGTGTACGGGGCTCTAGCTCCTACGAGCAGTACTTC.

The V gene is TRBV30, the J gene TRBJ1-4, with TRBD1 as a possible D gene (6 bases). Germline V gene sequence: CDR1 GTSNPN, CDR2 SVGIG (reference sequence). V was shortened by 5 bases and J by 3 bases, with 13 bases between the two germline ends. The CDR3 length is 14 residues. CDR3 region: CAWFKQGANEKLFF. The CDR3 DNA reads as TGTGCCTGGTTTAAACAGGGCGCTAATGAAAAACTGTTTTTT.

As regards this clone: A junction end diverges from the germline sequence, so it may reflect a read error. The J gene is TRBJ2-7, the V gene TRBV19; no reliable D call. The CDR3 has 12 amino acids. The germline CDR1 and CDR2 sequences are LNHDA and SQIVND (reference sequence). CDR3 in DNA: TGTGCCAGTAGAGACCACCAGAGAGTTTTGGTCTTC. This translates into CASRDHQRVLVF.

The CDR3 DNA reads TGTGCCAGCAGCCTGAGGGGAGACGGCTCTGGAAACACCATATATTTT. Translating it yields CASSLRGDGSGNTIYF. This chain uses TRBV5-6 with TRBJ1-3; D may be TRBD1 (5 bases). CDR1 and CDR2 from the germline V gene are SGHDT and YYEEEE. This CDR3 is built from 16 residues. V lost 4 bases, J lost 0 bases, and 14 bases lay in between.

The J gene is TRBJ1-1, the V gene TRBV5-4, with D maybe TRBD1 (6 bases). Between the trimmed V and J ends, which lost 6 bases and 2 bases, there was a span of 11 bases. Looked up from germline, CDR1 is SGHNT and CDR2 is YYREEE (reference sequence). The CDR3 is made up of 13 amino acids. CDR3 residues: CASKGGANTEAFF. The DNA of the CDR3 is TGTGCCAGCAAGGGGGGGGCCAACACTGAAGCTTTCTTT.

CDR3 bases: TGTGCCAGTAGTAACGTCCAGGGAAATTCACCCCTCCACTTT. It is translated as CASSNVQGNSPLHF. The chain has TRBV19 and TRBJ1-6; weak D call: TRBD1 (5 bases). The CDR3 sequence is 14 residues long. V dropped 4 bases and J dropped 7 bases, with 11 bases sitting between them. CDR1 LNHDA and CDR2 SQIVND come from the germline V gene (reference sequence).

Remarks on this clone: The same CDR3 can be traced to other DNA sequences in this sample. The chain is built from TRBV6-5 and TRBJ2-7; TRBD1 matches at 9 bases. The CDR3 totals 14 residues. CDR1 and CDR2 from the germline V gene are MNHEY and SVGAGI. V was clipped by 4 bases and J by 3 bases; unmatched bases: 4. The CDR3 sequence: CASSSRQGVYEQYF. The CDR3 DNA reads TGTGCCAGCAGTTCGCGACAGGGGGTCTACGAGCAGTACTTC.

The V and J genes are TRBV19 and TRBJ2-2; no definite D call. Germline lookup yields CDR1 LNHDA and CDR2 SQIVND (reference sequence). V lost 3 bases to trimming and J lost 5 bases, with 4 bases between them. This CDR3 has 12 residues. The CDR3 is CASSIMTGELFF. The CDR3 DNA reads as TGTGCCAGTAGTATTATGACCGGGGAGCTGTTTTTT.

The chain is built from TRBV9 and TRBJ2-2; 8 positions match TRBD2. The CDR3 runs to 16 residues. Per the germline V gene, CDR1 is SGDLS and CDR2 is YYNGEE. V was clipped by 4 bases and J by 2 bases; unmatched bases: 7. This CDR3 is CASSFKSGGNTGELFF. The CDR3 nucleotides read TGTGCCAGCAGCTTTAAGAGCGGGGGCAACACCGGGGAGCTGTTTTTT.

The genes are TRBV4-3 and TRBJ1-2; D remains ambiguous. Deletions cut 0 bases from V and 6 bases from J, with 11 bases between. Germline CDR1 is LGHNA and CDR2 is YSLEER. This CDR3 contains 14 residues. CDR3 loop: CASSQERIRNGYTF. The CDR3 nucleotides read TGCGCCAGCAGCCAAGAAAGGATAAGGAATGGCTACACCTTC.

The chain has TRBV27 and TRBJ2-3; D might be TRBD2 (7 bases). Trimming took 8 bases from V and 0 from J, leaving 12 bases between them. Looked up from germline, CDR1 is MNHEY and CDR2 is SMNVEV (reference sequence). The CDR3 totals 14 residues. The CDR3 nucleotides are TGTGCCAGCGTAGGGGGGGCTAGCACAGATACGCAGTATTTT. It translates to CASVGGASTDTQYF.

The V gene is TRBV7-9, the J gene TRBJ2-7; no reliable D call. CDR3 length: 15 residues. Germline V CDR1 and CDR2: SEHNR, FQNEAQ (reference sequence). Trimming shortened V by 10 bases and J by 0 bases, and 19 bases separated the two germline ends. The CDR3 coding sequence is TGTGCCACCCTTAGCTTAGGAAGGAGCTCCTACGAGCAGTACTTC. Translated, it gives CATLSLGRSSYEQYF.

J is TRBJ1-2 and V is TRBV6-5; D is unclear. The CDR3 is 11 residues long. Looked up from germline, CDR1 is MNHEY and CDR2 is SVGAGI. V gave up 8 bases and J gave up 7 bases, with 11 bases separating them. CDR3 DNA: TGTGCCAGCCGTCGCGGCGGTGGCTACACCTTC. Its translation: CASRRGGGYTF.

This sequence joins TRBV4-1 and TRBJ1-1; the D gene is possibly TRBD1 (5 bases). The CDR3 spans 17 residues. V was pared by 0 bases and J by 3 bases, with 17 bases between. Germline CDR1 MGHRA, CDR2 YSYEKL. CDR3 in DNA: TGCGCCAGCAGCCAAGATCCGGGGGGAACTTGGGACACTGAAGCTTTCTTT. Protein product: CASSQDPGGTWDTEAFF.

The rearrangement links TRBV7-2 to TRBJ2-7; 7 bases map to TRBD1. Germline V gene sequence: CDR1 SGHTA, CDR2 FQGNSA. CDR3 size: 15 residues. V gave up 5 bases and J gave up 2 bases; unmatched junction bases: 9. In DNA form, the CDR3 reads TGTGCCAGCAGCGCCTATCCGGGACAGACCTACGAGCAGTACTTC. This translates into CASSAYPGQTYEQYF. Variable domain in full (rest from reference TRBV7-2 and TRBJ2-7): GAGVSQSPSNKVTEKGKDVELRCDPISGHTALYWYRQSLGQGLEFLIYFQGNSAPDKSGLPSDRFSAERTGGSVSTLTIQRTQQEDSAVYLCASSAYPGQTYEQYFGPGTRLTVT.

This rearrangement joins TRBV4-2 to TRBJ2-2; D unclear. Germline V gene lookup returns CDR1 LGHNA and CDR2 YNFKEQ. V lost 4 bases to trimming and J lost 1 base, with 10 bases between them. CDR3 length: 15 residues. In nucleotides, the CDR3 is TGTGCCAGCAGCCCTCGGACGGGGAACACCGGGGAGCTGTTTTTT. Translated: CASSPRTGNTGELFF.

The chain uses TRBV18 and TRBJ1-1; maybe TRBD1 (5 bases). Germline V gene data show CDR1 as KGHSH and CDR2 as LQKENI. CDR3 length: 13 amino acids. Trimming stripped 3 bases from V and 5 bases from J, with 10 bases between. The DNA for the CDR3 is TGTGCCAGCTCACCGCTCGAGGGGACTGAAGCTTTCTTT. This sequence encodes CASSPLEGTEAFF.

The V and J genes are TRBV11-2 and TRBJ1-2; no definite D call. Trimming took 5 bases from V and 5 from J, leaving 21 bases between them. CDR1 and CDR2 (germline): SGHAT, FQNNGV. The CDR3 covers 16 residues. Here the CDR3 DNA reads TGTGCCAGCAGCGTAGGTCCCTCCTCCAACGGGTATGGCTACACCTTC. Protein: CASSVGPSSNGYGYTF.

The chain uses TRBV28 and TRBJ1-2; D is unresolved. CDR1 is MDHEN, CDR2 SYDVKM, per germline. V lost 3 bases and J lost 4, with 12 bases in between. The CDR3 contains 14 residues. CDR3 DNA sequence: TGTGCCAGCAGTTTTAGGGCGAGGGTCTATGGCTACACCTTC. It specifies CASSFRARVYGYTF.

The J gene is TRBJ2-7, the V gene TRBV5-6; D remains ambiguous. Trimming removed 4 bases from V and 5 bases from J, with 16 bases in between. This CDR3 spans 14 amino acids. Germline CDR1 and CDR2: SGHDT and YYEEEE. DNA for the CDR3: TGTGCCAGCAGCGATTGGTTCGGTCCGGACGAGCAGTACTTC. This encodes CASSDWFGPDEQYF.